The rows below give T cell receptor beta chains drawn from one sample of a study of T cell responses to AZD1222 COVID-19 vaccine. TCRdb keeps only in-frame clones here, not all; method: immunoSEQ multiplex PCR. The sample holds some 200,000 clones, roughly 92% seen once. The sample here was peripheral blood, taken 28 days after the second AZD1222 dose. These receptors came from an adult who received the AZD1222 COVID-19 vaccine. CDR3s include the opening cysteine and the closing phenylalanine or tryptophan. The order of the fields is J gene, clone size, V gene, D gene, CDR3 DNA, CDR3 protein. A D gene is named only where the DNA matches it firmly. Rows may omit the clone size; those that give it use once, few, many or a size class.

J: TRBJ1-5; size: few; V: TRBV11-3; D: -; DNA: TGTGCCAGCACCCGGGACAGCAATCAGCCCCAGCATTTT; CDR3: CASTRDSNQPQHF
J: TRBJ2-1; size: once; V: TRBV28; D: TRBD2; DNA: TGTGCCAGCAGTTCTACCCTGGGACTAGCGGGTTCCTACAATGAGCAGTTCTTC; CDR3: CASSSTLGLAGSYNEQFF
J: TRBJ2-1; size: -; V: TRBV2; D: TRBD2; DNA: TGTGCCAGCAGTCGGGGACTAGCGGGGGGGCAGTTCTTC; CDR3: CASSRGLAGGQFF
J: TRBJ1-5; size: -; V: TRBV3-1/TRBV3-2; D: -; DNA: TGTGCCAGCAGCCCTCTTCATCCTACCGCGCGGCAGCCCCAGCATTTT; CDR3: CASSPLHPTARQPQHF
J: TRBJ1-1; size: -; V: TRBV19; D: -; DNA: TGTGCCAGTAGTATAGCGGTGGCTTGGGGTGAAGCTTTCTTT; CDR3: CASSIAVAWGEAFF
J: TRBJ1-5; size: few; V: TRBV30; D: TRBD1; DNA: TGTGCCTGGAGTGGGGGACAGGGTATTCAGCCCCAGCATTTT; CDR3: CAWSGGQGIQPQHF
J: TRBJ2-1; size: -; V: TRBV2; D: -; DNA: TGTGCCAGCAGCCCCCTAGGCCTAGCTCTCAAGAGGGAGCAGTTCTTC; CDR3: CASSPLGLALKREQFF
J: TRBJ1-2; size: -; V: TRBV4-2; D: -; DNA: TGTGCCAGCACCGCTACGGCAGGGATGGACTATGGCTACACCTTC; CDR3: CASTATAGMDYGYTF
J: TRBJ1-2; size: -; V: TRBV1; D: -; DNA: TGCACCAGCAGCCAAGAGGCGGGTTCAGCTGGCTACACCTTC; CDR3: CTSSQEAGSAGYTF
J: TRBJ1-5; size: -; V: TRBV7-2; D: -; DNA: TGTGCCAGCAGCTTATGGGTAAGGCAGCCCCAGCATTTT; CDR3: CASSLWVRQPQHF
J: TRBJ2-1; size: -; V: TRBV28; D: -; DNA: TGTGCCAGCAGTCCCCCCCACGGGAGCCCTACCAATGAGCAGTTCTTC; CDR3: CASSPPHGSPTNEQFF
J: TRBJ1-5; size: -; V: TRBV9; D: -; DNA: TGTGCCAGCAGCGGTTTCCAGCCCCAGCATTTT; CDR3: CASSGFQPQHF
J: TRBJ2-1; size: -; V: TRBV6-4; D: -; DNA: TGTGCCAGCAGTGCAAAGTGCATGGATACGGGCAATGAGCAGTTCTTC; CDR3: CASSAKCMDTGNEQFF
J: TRBJ2-7; size: -; V: TRBV5-5; D: -; DNA: TGTGCCAGCAGCTTAAGGCTTCGGAGGGGGCGCGTCGTTGCTGACGAGCAGTACTTC; CDR3: CASSLRLRRGRVVADEQYF
J: TRBJ2-1; size: -; V: TRBV23-1; D: -; DNA: TGCGCCAGCAGTCAATCGGCCAGGGTCGGTTCCAATGAGCAGTTCTTC; CDR3: CASSQSARVGSNEQFF
J: TRBJ1-1; size: -; V: TRBV2; D: -; DNA: TGTGCCAGCAGTTTCAACACTGAAGCTTTCTTT; CDR3: CASSFNTEAFF
J: TRBJ2-7; size: -; V: TRBV6-5; D: -; DNA: TGTGCCAGCAGTTCACCACGGGCCTACGAGCAGTACTTC; CDR3: CASSSPRAYEQYF
J: TRBJ1-1; size: -; V: TRBV4-1; D: -; DNA: TGCGCCAGCAGCCTTTCCGTCCCGCCGTACACTGAAGCTTTCTTT; CDR3: CASSLSVPPYTEAFF
J: TRBJ2-7; size: -; V: TRBV6-1; D: -; DNA: TGTGCCAGCAGTGAATTCTCCTGGCGGGGATCCTACGAGCAGTACTTC; CDR3: CASSEFSWRGSYEQYF
J: TRBJ2-1; size: -; V: TRBV18; D: TRBD2; DNA: TGTGCCAGCTCCCCCCGGGGGGGTAATTTAGGGACTAGGAGCTCCTACAATGAGCAGTTCTTC; CDR3: CASSPRGGNLGTRSSYNEQFF
J: TRBJ1-6; size: -; V: TRBV3-1/TRBV3-2; D: TRBD1; DNA: TGTGCCAGCAGCCCGGGACAGGGGGATTCACCCCTCCACTTT; CDR3: CASSPGQGDSPLHF
J: TRBJ2-7; size: once; V: TRBV5-4; D: -; DNA: TGTGCCAGCAGCCCGGGACTGCCCTACGAGCAGTACTTC; CDR3: CASSPGLPYEQYF
J: TRBJ2-7; size: -; V: TRBV5-1; D: TRBD1; DNA: TGCGCCAGCGGGGCTTCCGGGACAGATTACGAGCAGTACTTC; CDR3: CASGASGTDYEQYF
J: TRBJ2-1; size: -; V: TRBV19; D: TRBD2; DNA: TGTGCCAGTAGTATCGGGACTAGCGGCTCCTACAATGAGCAGTTCTTC; CDR3: CASSIGTSGSYNEQFF
J: TRBJ2-7; size: -; V: TRBV6-2/TRBV6-3; D: -; DNA: TGTGCCAGCAGTAAAACGACGGCCCCCTACGAGCAGTACTTC; CDR3: CASSKTTAPYEQYF
J: TRBJ2-2; size: -; V: TRBV19; D: -; DNA: TGTGCCAGTACCATTCCCGGCAGATGGGACAAATGGGACGGGGAGCTGTTTTTT; CDR3: CASTIPGRWDKWDGELFF
J: TRBJ2-3; size: -; V: TRBV13; D: TRBD2; DNA: TGTGCCAGCAGCCCCCGCGGGGCGGGAGGTACGCAGTATTTT; CDR3: CASSPRGAGGTQYF
J: TRBJ2-7; size: -; V: TRBV6-5; D: -; DNA: TGTGCCAGCAGTCTACAGGGCGGATCCTACGAGCAGTACTTC; CDR3: CASSLQGGSYEQYF
J: TRBJ2-2; size: -; V: TRBV9; D: TRBD2; DNA: TGTGCCAGCAGTCGCCTCGGGGGGAGAAGCACCGGGGAGCTGTTTTTT; CDR3: CASSRLGGRSTGELFF
J: TRBJ2-1; size: -; V: TRBV9; D: -; DNA: TGTGCCAGCAGCGTAGCCCTTGACTTTTACAATGAGCAGTTCTTC; CDR3: CASSVALDFYNEQFF
J: TRBJ1-3; size: -; V: TRBV9; D: -; DNA: TGTGCCAGCAGCGCCGGGGACCTCCCAAAGCCCTCTGGAAACACCATATATTTT; CDR3: CASSAGDLPKPSGNTIYF
J: TRBJ2-1; size: -; V: TRBV3-1/TRBV3-2; D: TRBD2; DNA: TGTGCCAGCAGCCGAGGGACTAGCGGGGGAATTGGCGGCTACAATGAGCAGTTCTTC; CDR3: CASSRGTSGGIGGYNEQFF
J: TRBJ2-2; size: -; V: TRBV24-1; D: -; DNA: TGTGCCACCAGTAAGGGACTCCCAACCGGGGAGCTGTTTTTT; CDR3: CATSKGLPTGELFF
J: TRBJ2-2; size: -; V: TRBV25-1; D: TRBD2; DNA: TGTGCCAGCAGTGAATTAGCGGGAGACAACACCGGGGAGCTGTTTTTT; CDR3: CASSELAGDNTGELFF
J: TRBJ1-1; size: -; V: TRBV30; D: -; DNA: TGTGCCTGGGGCGGGGGTAGTGAAGCTTTCTTT; CDR3: CAWGGGSEAFF
J: TRBJ2-7; size: -; V: TRBV2; D: TRBD1; DNA: TGTGCCAGCAGCGAACAGGGGGCCGGGTCCTACGAGCAGTACTTC; CDR3: CASSEQGAGSYEQYF
J: TRBJ1-1; size: -; V: TRBV7-8; D: -; DNA: TGTGCCAGCAGCGCTCAAAACGGACTCGAAGCTTTCTTT; CDR3: CASSAQNGLEAFF
J: TRBJ2-5; size: -; V: TRBV7-9; D: -; DNA: TGTGCCAGCAGCTCGACCGGGACTCCGTACTTC; CDR3: CASSSTGTPYF
J: TRBJ1-3; size: -; V: TRBV18; D: TRBD1; DNA: TGTGCCAGCTCACCATTGGACAGGGGCAGCTCTGGAAACACCATATATTTT; CDR3: CASSPLDRGSSGNTIYF
J: TRBJ1-1; size: -; V: TRBV30; D: -; DNA: TGTGCCTGGATACTCCGTCTGAACACTGAAGCTTTCTTT; CDR3: CAWILRLNTEAFF
J: TRBJ1-5; size: -; V: TRBV30; D: -; DNA: TGTGCCTGGAGTAGGGGGGATCAGCCCCAGCATTTT; CDR3: CAWSRGDQPQHF
J: TRBJ2-7; size: -; V: TRBV6-6; D: -; DNA: TGTGCCAGCACTGAGGACGGGTTTGGGCGTGGCGAGCAGTACTTC; CDR3: CASTEDGFGRGEQYF
J: TRBJ2-5; size: -; V: TRBV28; D: -; DNA: TGTGCCAGCAGTCCCCCAGCCGCCCAAGAGACCCAGTACTTC; CDR3: CASSPPAAQETQYF
J: TRBJ1-6; size: once; V: TRBV6-5; D: TRBD1; DNA: TGTGCCAGCAGTTACGGGACAGGGGTCTTGCTCCTCCACTTT; CDR3: CASSYGTGVLLLHF